These 32 T cell receptor beta chains came from one sample sequenced in a study of blood T cell repertoires in COVID-19. Libraries were prepared by immunoSEQ multiplex PCR; TCRdb keeps only in-frame clonotypes and omits some of them. The data show about 36,000 clones, over 80% seen once. Sequencing was performed on peripheral blood. These receptors were taken from a human donor in a cohort sampled during active COVID-19.

The rearrangement joins TRBV30 to TRBJ1-1; a possible D gene is TRBD1 (6 bases). The V end was cut by 0 bases, the J end by 5 bases, with 10 bases between. Germline values: CDR1 GTSNPN, CDR2 SVGIG (reference sequence). The CDR3 is made up of 13 amino acids. CDR3 amino acids: CAWSVLRGTEAFF. The CDR3, as DNA: TGTGCCTGGAGTGTATTGAGGGGGACTGAAGCTTTCTTT.

The chain carries TRBV6-6 and TRBJ1-1; D is ambiguous. The CDR3 contains 16 residues. Germline assignment: CDR1 MNHNY and CDR2 SVGAGI (reference sequence). V lost 2 bases, J lost 3 bases, and 16 bases lay in between. In nucleotides, the CDR3 is TGTGCCAGCAGTTACCTTATCCGCTCACGGGACACTGAAGCTTTCTTT. The encoded protein is CASSYLIRSRDTEAFF.

V is TRBV12-5 and J is TRBJ2-7, with TRBD1 identical over 10 bases. With V trimmed by 1 base and J by 7 bases, 4 bases remained unmatched. The germline V gene encodes CDR1 LGHNT and CDR2 FRNRAP. The CDR3 totals 14 residues. Here the CDR3 reads CASGLGTGGREQYF. The CDR3, as DNA: TGTGCTAGTGGTTTGGGGACAGGGGGAAGAGAGCAGTACTTC.

The V call is TRBV3-1 (or the pseudogene TRBV3-2), the J call TRBJ2-2, with a weak D call TRBD1 (6 bases). Germline values: CDR1 LGHDT, CDR2 YNNKEL (reference sequence). The CDR3 loop spans 15 amino acids. V gave up 2 bases and J gave up 4 bases, with 11 bases separating them. The CDR3 sequence is CASSQRQAPTGELFF. The CDR3 DNA follows: TGTGCCAGCAGCCAACGACAGGCGCCCACCGGGGAGCTGTTTTTT.

The chain combines TRBV5-6 with TRBJ1-5; TRBD1 aligns across 7 bases. The CDR3 spans 15 residues. With 5 bases clipped from V and 5 bases from J, the junction kept 10 bases outside the gene matches. CDR1 and CDR2 (germline): SGHDT, YYEEEE. The CDR3 protein is CASSLKPTGDQPQHF. CDR3 DNA: TGTGCCAGCAGTCTAAAACCCACAGGGGATCAGCCCCAGCATTTT.

The chain carries TRBV30 and TRBJ2-3; 10 bases agree with TRBD1. The CDR3 totals 16 residues. Germline V gives CDR1 GTSNPN, CDR2 SVGIG (reference sequence). V lost 5 bases, J lost 5 bases, and 13 bases stayed unmatched. This CDR3 is CAWGITGTGERDTQYF. CDR3 bases: TGTGCCTGGGGAATAACGGGGACAGGGGAAAGAGATACGCAGTATTTT.

The chain uses TRBV18 and TRBJ1-1; TRBD1 matches at 12 bases. The V and J ends lost 4 bases and 5 bases, in that order; junction bases with no gene match: 8. Germline CDR1 KGHSH, CDR2 LQKENI. The CDR3 sequence is 16 residues long. CDR3 sequence reads: CASSQGRGQGATEAFF. The CDR3 DNA is TGTGCCAGCTCACAGGGCCGGGGACAGGGGGCTACTGAAGCTTTCTTT.

The chain links TRBV4-3 to TRBJ2-1; 7 nucleotides match TRBD2. The CDR3 contains 16 residues. V lost 0 bases and J lost 1; bases outside the gene matches: 3. CDR1 LGHNA and CDR2 YSLEER come from the germline V gene. CDR3 residues: CASSQEASGSYNEQFF. The CDR3 nucleotides read TGCGCCAGCAGCCAAGAGGCTAGCGGTTCCTACAATGAGCAGTTCTTC.

The V and J genes are TRBV2 and TRBJ1-1, with TRBD1 matching over 7 bases. J was trimmed by 7 bases and V by 7 bases; bases with no gene match: 12. The CDR3 spans 14 residues. CDR1 and CDR2 from the germline V gene are SNHLY and FYNNEI. CDR3 region: CASTQGGGRIEAFF. CDR3 bases: TGTGCCAGCACCCAGGGGGGAGGTCGCATTGAAGCTTTCTTT.

V usage is TRBV5-6 and J usage is TRBJ2-7; perhaps TRBD2 as D (6 bases). From germline, CDR1 is SGHDT and CDR2 YYEEEE. The CDR3 is 15 amino acids. Trimming removed 1 base from V and 3 bases from J, with 14 bases in between. The CDR3 bases are TGTGCCAGCAGCTTGAAACCCTCCGGGGGCTACGAGCAGTACTTC. This sequence encodes CASSLKPSGGYEQYF.

V and J are TRBV19 and TRBJ1-1, with TRBD1 as a possible D gene (6 bases). The V end was cut by 5 bases, the J end by 3 bases, with 13 bases between. Germline assignment: CDR1 LNHDA and CDR2 SQIVND (reference sequence). There are 14 residues in the CDR3. The CDR3 DNA reads as TGTGCCAGTAGTGCAGGGGACGGGTACACTGAAGCTTTCTTT. Translating gives CASSAGDGYTEAFF.

In this sample, this clone turned up a few times. J is TRBJ1-6 and V is TRBV2; TRBD1 agrees at 7 bases. The CDR3 extends over 14 amino acids. Germline V gene data show CDR1 as SNHLY and CDR2 as FYNNEI. V was pared by 6 bases and J by 7 bases, with 6 bases of the junction left unmatched. The DNA of the CDR3 is TGTGCCAGCAGGGGGGACAGTCTAAATTCACCCCTCCACTTT. Amino acid sequence: CASRGDSLNSPLHF.

The chain carries TRBV28 and TRBJ2-3; the D gene is possibly TRBD1 (5 bases). With 6 bases removed from V and 1 base from J, the gap between germline ends came to 8 bases. The CDR3 totals 13 residues. Germline loops: CDR1 MDHEN, CDR2 SYDVKM. In DNA, the CDR3 is TGTGCCAGCAGCATACAGGGCACAGATACGCAGTATTTT. Translation gives CASSIQGTDTQYF.

This CDR3 reads CATSDFGGSPLHF. The CDR3 DNA reads as TGTGCCACCAGTGATTTTGGCGGCTCACCCCTCCACTTT. The chain uses TRBV24-1 and TRBJ1-6; D unclear. V was pared by 1 base and J by 10 bases, with 7 bases between. Germline V gene lookup returns CDR1 KGHDR and CDR2 SFDVKD. The CDR3 consists of 13 residues.

This clone was picked up one time. The chain links TRBV7-9 to TRBJ1-4; 8 bases match TRBD1. The germline V gene has CDR1 SEHNR and CDR2 FQNEAQ (reference sequence). V lost 1 base to trimming and J lost 7 bases; unmatched junction nucleotides: 8. CDR3 size: 16 residues. The CDR3 loop is CASSLGGTGRGEKLFF. The CDR3 DNA reads as TGTGCCAGCAGCTTAGGGGGGACAGGCCGAGGTGAAAAACTGTTTTTT. The whole variable domain, filled in from reference TRBV7-9 and TRBJ1-4, reads DTGVSQNPRHKITKRGQNVTFRCDPISEHNRLYWYRQTLGQGPEFLTYFQNEAQLEKSRLLSDRFSAERPKGSFSTLEIQRTEQGDSAMYLCASSLGGTGRGEKLFFGSGTQLSVL.

The V call is TRBV6-5, the J call TRBJ2-7; 9 bases are a match to TRBD2. Germline loops: CDR1 MNHEY, CDR2 SVGAGI. V gave up 8 bases and J gave up 0 bases; unmatched junction bases: 8. There are 15 residues in the CDR3. Here the CDR3 DNA reads TGTGCCAGCGCATATAGCGGGGGCCCCTCCTACGAGCAGTACTTC. Encoded protein: CASAYSGGPSYEQYF.

This clone was recorded once. The chain links TRBV6-5 to TRBJ2-7, with D possibly matching TRBD2 (5 bases). The germline CDR1 and CDR2 sequences are MNHEY and SVGAGI. The CDR3 is 12 amino acids. The V end lost 6 bases, the J end lost 3 bases, and 9 bases lay between the germline ends. Here the CDR3 reads CASSATNYEQYF. The CDR3 DNA follows: TGTGCCAGCAGCGCGACTAACTACGAGCAGTACTTC.

J is TRBJ2-5 and V is TRBV9, with TRBD1 identical over 10 bases. Germline-derived CDR1 and CDR2 are SGDLS and YYNGEE. Losses at the gene ends were 2 bases for V and 5 bases for J; bases not matched to a gene: 9. The CDR3 is 16 residues long. In DNA, the CDR3 is TGTGCCAGCAGCGTGCAAGCCGGGACAGGGGATGAGACCCAGTACTTC. This codes for CASSVQAGTGDETQYF.

The rearrangement joins TRBV27 to TRBJ2-7, with 11 positions matching TRBD2. Trimming removed 6 bases from V and 4 bases from J; junction bases left unmatched: 5. The V gene's germline CDR1 is MNHEY and CDR2 SMNVEV (reference sequence). This CDR3 spans 14 amino acids. The CDR3 nucleotides read TGTGCCAGCAGCCATAGGACTAGCGGGTACGAGCAGTACTTC. This translates into CASSHRTSGYEQYF.

This chain uses TRBV25-1 with TRBJ2-3; 8 nucleotides agree with TRBD1. The CDR3 totals 14 residues. The germline V gene encodes CDR1 MGHDK and CDR2 SYGVNS. J lost 4 bases, V lost 10 bases, and 10 bases had no gene match. CDR3 nucleotide sequence: TGTGCCAACCCGGACAGGGTTCAGGCAGATACGCAGTATTTT. This translates into CANPDRVQADTQYF.

The V gene is TRBV6-1, the J gene TRBJ1-2; 9 nucleotides agree with TRBD1. Trimming cost V 4 bases and J 8 bases; bases outside gene matches: 14. The CDR3 is 16 amino acids. Germline V gene data show CDR1 as MNHNS and CDR2 as SASEGT. The DNA of the CDR3 is TGTGCCAGCAGTGGTTACTGGGACAGGGCGAGGGGGGGCTACACCTTC. This encodes CASSGYWDRARGGYTF.

The chain recombines TRBV6-1 with TRBJ2-1, with D possibly TRBD2 on 5 matching bases. This CDR3 comprises 11 residues. CDR1 and CDR2 (germline): MNHNS, SASEGT. V lost 3 bases to trimming and J lost 15 bases, with 12 bases between them. Here the CDR3 reads CASSEWEYRFF. The CDR3 nucleotides are TGTGCCAGCAGTGAGTGGGAGTACCGGTTCTTC.

This clone has only a few counts. The rearrangement links TRBV7-9 to TRBJ1-4, with 7 nucleotides matching TRBD1. Per the germline V gene, CDR1 is SEHNR and CDR2 is FQNEAQ (reference sequence). V lost 2 bases and J lost 7; bases outside the gene matches: 4. This CDR3 is built from 14 residues. The CDR3 sequence is CASSLRDRTEKLFF. In DNA, the CDR3 is TGTGCCAGCAGCTTACGGGACAGAACTGAAAAACTGTTTTTT.

J is TRBJ1-2 and V is TRBV3-1 (or the pseudogene TRBV3-2); a weak D match, TRBD1 (6 bases). The CDR3 runs 15 residues. Trimming took 4 bases from V and 1 from J, leaving 13 bases between them. Germline-derived CDR1 and CDR2 are LGHDT and YNNKEL (reference sequence). The DNA of the CDR3 is TGTGCCAGCAGCCCGGGGACATTGTATAACTATGGCTACACCTTC. It is translated as CASSPGTLYNYGYTF.

The rearrangement uses TRBV7-9 and TRBJ2-5; 9 positions match TRBD2. CDR1 SEHNR and CDR2 FQNEAQ come from the germline V gene (reference sequence). Germline trimming cut 5 bases from V and 5 bases from J; bases unmatched to any gene: 3. The CDR3 contains 13 residues. CDR3 sequence reads: CASSRGGAETQYF. The CDR3 region has the DNA TGTGCCAGCAGCCGCGGGGGGGCGGAGACCCAGTACTTC.

V and J are TRBV7-2 and TRBJ1-2; D possibly corresponds to TRBD1 (5 bases). Germline V gene lookup returns CDR1 SGHTA and CDR2 FQGNSA. V dropped 3 bases and J dropped 8 bases, with 13 bases sitting between them. The CDR3 length is 13 residues. The CDR3: CASSFGRDLGYTF. CDR3 DNA sequence: TGTGCCAGCAGCTTTGGACGGGACTTAGGCTACACCTTC.

V gene TRBV6-1 combines with J gene TRBJ2-3; TRBD1 aligns across 12 bases. CDR3 length equals 17 residues. Germline CDR1 reads MNHNS; CDR2 reads SASEGT. The J segment lost 2 bases and the V segment lost 4 bases, leaving 7 bases of the junction unmatched. The CDR3 DNA follows: TGTGCCAGCAGTGGCGCTCCGGGACAGGGGGCCACAGATACGCAGTATTTT. This sequence encodes CASSGAPGQGATDTQYF.

V gene TRBV24-1 combines with J gene TRBJ2-1; tentatively, D is TRBD2 (5 bases). V was trimmed by 3 bases and J by 5 bases, leaving 7 bases between them. In germline, CDR1 is KGHDR, CDR2 SFDVKD. This CDR3 comprises 13 residues. The CDR3 sequence is CATSDPGDNEQFF. CDR3 DNA: TGTGCCACCAGTGATCCCGGGGACAATGAGCAGTTCTTC.

In its sample, this clone is medium-sized (0.01 to 0.1%). The chain recombines TRBV6-6 with TRBJ2-4, with D tentatively TRBD1 (6 bases). This CDR3 region has 15 residues. Deletions cut 6 bases from V and 6 bases from J, with 18 bases between. Germline assignment: CDR1 MNHNY and CDR2 SVGAGI (reference sequence). This CDR3 reads CASSPDSSNSNIQYF. DNA for the CDR3: TGTGCCAGCAGCCCGGACAGTTCTAATTCAAACATTCAGTACTTC.

By sample fraction, this clone is medium-sized. The chain recombines TRBV4-1 with TRBJ2-5, with 10 bases matching TRBD1. CDR3 length: 17 residues. Germline V gives CDR1 MGHRA, CDR2 YSYEKL. Trimming cost V 2 bases and J 5 bases; bases outside gene matches: 11. The CDR3 reads CASSQPGQGTERETQYF. In DNA, the CDR3 is TGCGCCAGCAGCCAACCGGGACAGGGGACTGAGCGGGAGACCCAGTACTTC.

Here the CDR3 reads CASSPSGTYTEAFF. CDR3 nucleotide sequence: TGTGCCAGCTCACCCTCCGGGACTTACACTGAAGCTTTCTTT. This chain joins TRBV18 and TRBJ1-1; possible D gene TRBD1, 5 bases. This CDR3 comprises 14 residues. Trimming left V 3 bases short and J 3 bases short, with 11 bases between. The germline V gene has CDR1 KGHSH and CDR2 LQKENI.

Here the CDR3 DNA reads TGTGCCATCAGTGACCGCAGGCCCGAGCAGTACTTC. As protein: CAISDRRPEQYF. The chain recombines TRBV10-3 with TRBJ2-7; D is unresolved. Trimming took 3 bases from V and 6 from J, leaving 9 bases between them. This CDR3 is 12 amino acids long. The germline V gene encodes CDR1 ENHRY and CDR2 SYGVKD.